This T cell receptor beta chain is from a study of patients and donors after allogeneic stem cell transplantation. MiXCR, applied by TCRdb to the RT-PCR reads, yields one record per CDR3 protein. The data hold fewer than 75,000 distinct CDR3 sequences, with 26% observed a single time. The CDR3 extends over 16 amino acids. Per germline, CDR1 SGDLS and CDR2 YYNGEE. J gave up 0 bases and V 0 bases, and 1 base lay outside the gene matches. This clonotype turned up a few times. The receptor was isolated from a human donor who was either an allogeneic HSCT recipient or a stem cell or donor lymphocyte infusion donor (not recorded which). It is not recorded whose cells these are; they may come from a transplant donor. Source material: blood, either unsorted or a sorted T cell fraction (not recorded which). The chain combines TRBV9 with TRBJ1-5; 9 bases align to TRBD1. In nucleotides, the CDR3 is TGTGCCAGCAGCGTAGGGACAGGGGCTAGCAATCAGCCCCAGCATTTT. Translated, it gives CASSVGTGASNQPQHF.